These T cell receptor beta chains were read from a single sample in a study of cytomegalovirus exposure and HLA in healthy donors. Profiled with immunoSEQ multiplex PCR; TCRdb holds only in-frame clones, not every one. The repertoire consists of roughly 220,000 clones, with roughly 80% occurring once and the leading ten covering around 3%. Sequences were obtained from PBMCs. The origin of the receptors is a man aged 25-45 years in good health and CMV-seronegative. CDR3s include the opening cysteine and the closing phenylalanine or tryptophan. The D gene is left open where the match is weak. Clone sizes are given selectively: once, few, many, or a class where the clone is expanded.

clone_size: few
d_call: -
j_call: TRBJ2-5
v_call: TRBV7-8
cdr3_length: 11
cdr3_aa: CASRERETQYF
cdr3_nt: TGTGCCAGCCGAGAACGGGAGACCCAGTACTTC

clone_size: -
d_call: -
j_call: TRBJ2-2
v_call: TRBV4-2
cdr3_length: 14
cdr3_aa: CASSQGLGGGELFF
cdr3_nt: TGTGCCAGCAGCCAAGGACTAGGAGGCGGGGAGCTGTTTTTT

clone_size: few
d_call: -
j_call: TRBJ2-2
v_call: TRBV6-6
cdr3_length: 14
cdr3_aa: CASSRDKVRGELFF
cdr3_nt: TGTGCCAGCAGCCGCGATAAAGTGCGCGGGGAGCTGTTTTTT

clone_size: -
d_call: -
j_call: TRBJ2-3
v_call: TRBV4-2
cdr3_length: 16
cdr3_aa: CASSQEGLSSTDTQYF
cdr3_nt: TGTGCCAGCAGCCAGGAGGGACTTTCTAGCACAGATACGCAGTATTTT

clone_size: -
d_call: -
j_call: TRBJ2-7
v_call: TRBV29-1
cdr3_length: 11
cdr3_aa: CSVGESYEQYF
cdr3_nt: TGCAGCGTTGGGGAGTCCTACGAGCAGTACTTC

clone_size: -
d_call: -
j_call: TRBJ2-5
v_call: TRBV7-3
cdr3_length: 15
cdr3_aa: CASSPGDLIRETQYF
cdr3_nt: TGTGCCAGCAGCCCAGGGGACCTGATAAGGGAGACCCAGTACTTC

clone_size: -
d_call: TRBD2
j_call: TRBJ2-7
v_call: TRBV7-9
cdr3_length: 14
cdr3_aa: CASSLGGGVLEQYF
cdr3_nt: TGTGCCAGCAGCTTAGGCGGGGGGGTTTTAGAGCAGTACTTC

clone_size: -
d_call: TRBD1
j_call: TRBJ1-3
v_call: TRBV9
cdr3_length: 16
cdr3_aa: CASSTRTGDSGNTIYF
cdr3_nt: TGTGCCAGCAGCACCCGGACAGGAGACTCTGGAAACACCATATATTTT

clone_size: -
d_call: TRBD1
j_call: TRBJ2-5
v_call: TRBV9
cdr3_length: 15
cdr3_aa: CASSSGQGIVETQYF
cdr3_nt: TGTGCCAGCAGCTCTGGACAGGGAATAGTTGAGACCCAGTACTTC

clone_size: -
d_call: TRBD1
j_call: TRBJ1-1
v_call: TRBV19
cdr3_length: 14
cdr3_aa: CASSPGQLNTEAFF
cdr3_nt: TGTGCCAGTAGTCCGGGACAGTTGAACACTGAAGCTTTCTTT

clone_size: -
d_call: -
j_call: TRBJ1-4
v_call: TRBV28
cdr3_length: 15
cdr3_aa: CASSLGGAGLEKLFF
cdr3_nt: TGTGCCAGCAGTTTAGGGGGCGCGGGTCTTGAAAAACTGTTTTTT

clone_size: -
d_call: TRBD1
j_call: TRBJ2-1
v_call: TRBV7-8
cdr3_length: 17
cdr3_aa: CASRRDRGLDWRNEQFF
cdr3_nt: TGTGCCAGCAGAAGAGACAGGGGGCTAGATTGGCGGAATGAGCAGTTCTTC

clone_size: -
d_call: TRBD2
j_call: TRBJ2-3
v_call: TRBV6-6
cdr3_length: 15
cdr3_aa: CASGVSGLATDTQYF
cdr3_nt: TGTGCCAGTGGGGTTTCGGGACTAGCGACAGATACGCAGTATTTT

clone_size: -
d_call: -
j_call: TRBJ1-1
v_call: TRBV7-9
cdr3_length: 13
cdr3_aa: CASSLVVGREAFF
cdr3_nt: TGTGCCAGCAGCTTAGTGGTGGGCCGTGAAGCTTTCTTT

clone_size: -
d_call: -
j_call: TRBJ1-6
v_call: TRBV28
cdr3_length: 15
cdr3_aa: CASSEGDGYNSPLHF
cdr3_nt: TGTGCCAGCAGCGAGGGGGACGGCTATAATTCACCCCTCCACTTT